Presented here are 32 T cell receptor beta chains from one specimen sequenced in a study of identical twins. From the 5' RACE reads, TCRdb called clonotypes with MiXCR, one entry per CDR3 protein. Here the sample spans about 660,000 distinct CDR3 sequences, around 8.3% being singletons. These data also featured in a second study, about yellow fever vaccine responses in identical twins.

Sequenced sample: PBMCs. These receptors were taken from a woman under 30 in good health.

The rearrangement joins TRBV7-2 to TRBJ1-1; TRBD1 aligns across 8 bases. CDR1 and CDR2 (germline): SGHTA, FQGNSA. V gave up 4 bases and J gave up 7 bases; unmatched junction bases: 11. This CDR3 has 15 amino acids. CDR3 nucleotides: TGTGCCAGCAGCTGGGCCCTCGACAGGGGTCTTGAAGCTTTCTTT. It encodes CASSWALDRGLEAFF.

This clonotype was seen ten or more times. The chain couples TRBV10-1 to TRBJ2-7; D uncertain. Germline V gene data show CDR1 as WNHNN and CDR2 as SYGVQD (reference sequence). The CDR3 extends over 12 amino acids. Trimming removed 6 bases from V and 1 base from J, with 7 bases in between. CDR3 in amino acids: CASSDGSYEQYF. CDR3 nucleotide sequence: TGCGCCAGCAGCGACGGATCCTACGAGCAGTACTTC.

The V and J genes are TRBV19 and TRBJ2-1; no firm D call. Between the trimmed V and J ends, which lost 4 bases and 8 bases, there was a span of 9 bases. Germline-derived CDR1 and CDR2 are LNHDA and SQIVND (reference sequence). The CDR3 loop spans 12 amino acids. The CDR3 DNA reads as TGTGCCAGTAGTAGGGCAAGGTATGAGCAGTTCTTC. Translating it yields CASSRARYEQFF. Together with reference TRBV19 and TRBJ2-1, the CDR3 gives the full variable domain: DGGITQSPKYLFRKEGQNVTLSCEQNLNHDAMYWYRQDPGQGLRLIYYSQIVNDFQKGDIAEGYSVSREKKESFPLTVTSAQKNPTAFYLCASSRARYEQFFGPGTRLTVL.

This chain uses TRBV4-3 with TRBJ2-3, with 7 bases identical to TRBD1. Trimming took 1 base from V and 2 from J; bases not matched to a gene: 9. Germline loops: CDR1 LGHNA, CDR2 YSLEER. This CDR3 has 17 residues. The CDR3 sequence: CASSQVTGLTHTDTQYF. The CDR3 DNA reads TGCGCCAGCAGCCAAGTGACAGGGCTAACGCACACAGATACGCAGTATTTT.

This clonotype has ten or more counts. The DNA of the CDR3 is TGTGCCAGCAGTCAGGGGGCGGGGGAGACCCAGTACTTC. Amino acid sequence: CASSQGAGETQYF. The chain employs TRBV6-6 and TRBJ2-5; TRBD1 matches 8 bases. CDR3 length: 13 amino acids. V lost 5 bases to trimming and J lost 5 bases; unmatched junction nucleotides: 4. From germline, CDR1 is MNHNY and CDR2 SVGAGI (reference sequence).

This clonotype has ten or more counts. The genes are TRBV12-3 or TRBV12-4 and TRBJ2-3; 8 nucleotides match TRBD2. The junction had 13 bases not matched to a gene; V was cut back by 7 bases and J by 4 bases. The length of the CDR3 is 16 residues. The CDR3 bases are TGTGCCAGCACCAACCCTACCGGGACTAGTCCAGATACGCAGTATTTT. The encoded protein is CASTNPTGTSPDTQYF.

The V and J genes are TRBV5-4 and TRBJ1-1; maybe TRBD1 (5 bases). Germline CDR1 reads SGHNT; CDR2 reads YYREEE (reference sequence). The CDR3 loop spans 14 amino acids. V was clipped by 4 bases and J by 6 bases, with 16 bases between them. The DNA of the CDR3 is TGTGCCAGCAGCCCCTTTCAGGGAGCCCCTGAAGCTTTCTTT. As protein: CASSPFQGAPEAFF.

The chain is built from TRBV5-1 and TRBJ1-2, with D uncertain. Germline V gene sequence: CDR1 SGHRS, CDR2 YFSETQ. The CDR3 runs to 14 residues. Trimming removed 0 bases at V and 3 bases at J, with 9 bases between. The CDR3 reads CASSLGVNDYGYTF. The CDR3 nucleotides read TGCGCCAGCAGCTTGGGGGTGAACGACTATGGCTACACCTTC. The variable domain in full, completed from reference TRBV5-1 and TRBJ1-2, reads KAGVTQTPRYLIKTRGQQVTLSCSPISGHRSVSWYQQTPGQGLQFLFEYFSETQRNKGNFPGRFSGRQFSNSRSEMNVSTLELGDSALYLCASSLGVNDYGYTFGSGTRLTVV.

This chain connects TRBV29-1 to TRBJ2-2; D not certain. The CDR3 runs 12 residues. Germline CDR1 is SQVTM and CDR2 is ANQGSEA. V was cut by 3 bases and J by 7 bases, with 9 bases left in between. CDR3 in amino acids: CSVDDVYGELFF. In DNA, the CDR3 is TGCAGCGTTGATGATGTTTACGGGGAGCTGTTTTTT.

This clonotype was counted a few times. This sequence joins TRBV12-3 or TRBV12-4 and TRBJ2-2, with D possibly being TRBD2 (6 bases). The CDR3 contains 16 residues. Trimming shortened V by 4 bases and J by 5 bases, and 17 bases separated the two germline ends. The CDR3 spells CASSSSRRAVTGELFF. The CDR3 DNA is TGTGCCAGCAGTTCCTCCAGGAGGGCGGTGACCGGGGAGCTGTTTTTT.

In this sample, this clonotype turned up a few times. This chain links TRBV7-6 with TRBJ2-5, with unresolved D. The V end was cut by 6 bases, the J end by 5 bases, with 16 bases between. The CDR3 has 14 amino acids. Germline values: CDR1 SGHVS, CDR2 FNYEAQ. The CDR3 sequence is CASSQVGIGETQYF. CDR3 nucleotide sequence: TGTGCCAGCAGTCAAGTGGGGATTGGGGAGACCCAGTACTTC.

The V gene is TRBV27, the J gene TRBJ1-6; 8 bases line up with TRBD1. The CDR3 is 17 residues long. Trimming took 3 bases from V and 7 from J; bases not matched to a gene: 11. Germline V CDR1 and CDR2: MNHEY, SMNVEV (reference sequence). DNA of the CDR3: TGTGCCAGCAGTTTGGGAAACTACAGACAGGGGAATTCACCCCTCCACTTT. The encoded protein is CASSLGNYRQGNSPLHF.

This clonotype was observed many times. This sequence joins TRBV10-3 and TRBJ2-3; 9 bases are a match to TRBD1. Per the germline V gene, CDR1 is ENHRY and CDR2 is SYGVKD. CDR3 length: 15 residues. V shed 5 bases, J shed 1 base, and the junction held 4 bases outside the gene matches. The CDR3 coding sequence is TGTGCCATCAGTACCCGGACAGGGGGCACAGATACGCAGTATTTT. Its protein product is CAISTRTGGTDTQYF.

This clonotype was observed many times. V usage is TRBV20-1 and J usage is TRBJ2-7; 10 bases line up with TRBD2. CDR1 is DFQATT, CDR2 SNEGSKA, per germline (reference sequence). The V and J ends lost 1 base and 6 bases, in that order; junction bases with no gene match: 3. This CDR3 contains 13 residues. As DNA, the CDR3 is TGCAGTGCTAGAGCCAGCGGGAGGGTCGAGCAGTACTTC. Translation: CSARASGRVEQYF.

Many counts were recorded for this clonotype. V gene TRBV7-2 combines with J gene TRBJ2-7; 8 bases are shared with TRBD1. The junction had 5 bases not matched to a gene; V was cut back by 5 bases and J by 2 bases. Germline CDR1 is SGHTA and CDR2 is FQGNSA. CDR3 length: 14 amino acids. The CDR3, as DNA: TGTGCCAGCAGCGCGAGGACAGGGACCTACGAGCAGTACTTC. Translated: CASSARTGTYEQYF.

In this sample, this clonotype turned up many times. This chain links TRBV7-9 with TRBJ2-1, with D uncertain. The CDR3 covers 13 residues. Germline V gene lookup returns CDR1 SEHNR and CDR2 FQNEAQ (reference sequence). Between the trimmed V and J ends, which lost 3 bases and 4 bases, there was a span of 7 bases. CDR3 sequence: CASSFKGYNEQFF. For the CDR3, the DNA is TGTGCCAGCAGCTTTAAAGGGTACAATGAGCAGTTCTTC.

This clonotype has at least ten counts. The CDR3 DNA reads as TGCGCCAGCAGAAGATGGACTAGCGGTGACTACGAGCAGTACTTC. Protein sequence: CASRRWTSGDYEQYF. V and J are TRBV5-1 and TRBJ2-7; 10 bases line up with TRBD2. CDR3 length equals 15 residues. The germline V gene has CDR1 SGHRS and CDR2 YFSETQ. The ends lost 5 bases at V and 3 bases at J; junction bases unmatched: 8.

The chain has TRBV2 and TRBJ1-1, with D unclear. Trimming took 8 bases from V and 0 from J, leaving 10 bases between them. The CDR3 totals 13 residues. The germline V gene has CDR1 SNHLY and CDR2 FYNNEI. The CDR3 DNA reads TGTGCCAGCGGAGCGGTTTTGAACACTGAAGCTTTCTTT. This encodes CASGAVLNTEAFF.

This clonotype was seen a few times. V is TRBV10-3 and J is TRBJ2-7; 7 positions agree with TRBD2. This CDR3 is built from 16 residues. Trimming removed 4 bases from V and 2 bases from J; junction bases left unmatched: 11. The germline V gene has CDR1 ENHRY and CDR2 SYGVKD. CDR3 nucleotides: TGTGCCATCAGTGGCCGGGCAGGGAGGGGACCCTACGAGCAGTACTTC. It encodes CAISGRAGRGPYEQYF.

This clonotype turned up a few times. The CDR3 bases are TGCAGTGCTTCCCATACTAGCGGGGGCACAGATACGCAGTATTTT. Translation: CSASHTSGGTDTQYF. This sequence joins TRBV20-1 and TRBJ2-3; 10 nucleotides align to TRBD2. Germline trimming cut 5 bases from V and 1 base from J; bases unmatched to any gene: 6. Looked up from germline, CDR1 is DFQATT and CDR2 is SNEGSKA (reference sequence). CDR3 size: 15 residues.

This clonotype has a count of ten or more. The rearrangement uses TRBV6-2 or TRBV6-3 and TRBJ2-7; weak D call: TRBD1 (5 bases). The length of the CDR3 is 18 residues. V was pared by 2 bases and J by 2 bases, with 22 bases between. CDR1 is MNHEY, CDR2 SVGEGT, per germline. In DNA, the CDR3 is TGTGCCAGCAGTTACGATCCCGGTGGACAAGTAACCCCCTACGAGCAGTACTTC. Residues: CASSYDPGGQVTPYEQYF.

The chain is built from TRBV5-6 and TRBJ1-2, with no clear D. CDR3 length: 15 amino acids. Germline V CDR1 and CDR2: SGHDT, YYEEEE. Trimming stripped 0 bases from V and 2 bases from J, with 11 bases between. The CDR3 loop reads CASSLVGKMNYGYTF. CDR3 nucleotide sequence: TGTGCCAGCAGCTTGGTGGGCAAAATGAACTATGGCTACACCTTC.

This clonotype has a count of ten or more. The V call is TRBV7-6, the J call TRBJ2-3; weak D call: TRBD1 (6 bases). V shed 1 base and J shed 2 bases, with 7 bases lying between them. The V gene's germline CDR1 is SGHVS and CDR2 FNYEAQ. The CDR3 runs to 14 residues. For the CDR3, the DNA is TGTGCCAGCAGCTTAGGGGGGCACACAGATACGCAGTATTTT. Encoded protein: CASSLGGHTDTQYF.

This clonotype was seen many times. The chain combines TRBV12-3 or TRBV12-4 with TRBJ1-5, with 10 bases that match TRBD1. The CDR3 contains 16 residues. The ends lost 5 bases at V and 0 bases at J; junction bases unmatched: 4. The chain's CDR3 is CASSPDRGLSNQPQHF. As DNA, the CDR3 is TGTGCCAGCAGTCCAGACAGGGGGCTTAGCAATCAGCCCCAGCATTTT.

This clonotype was counted between two and nine times. V is TRBV25-1 and J is TRBJ2-7, with D hard to call. Trimming stripped 5 bases from V and 6 bases from J, with 17 bases between. The CDR3 spans 14 residues. Germline CDR1 is MGHDK and CDR2 is SYGVNS. The CDR3 DNA sequence: TGTGCCAGCAGTTCGCTCGGTGAAGGTCGCGAGCAGTACTTC. It is translated as CASSSLGEGREQYF.

The J gene is TRBJ2-3, the V gene TRBV20-1; 8 positions agree with TRBD2. This CDR3 region has 18 residues. With 5 bases clipped from V and 2 bases from J, the junction kept 18 bases outside the gene matches. Germline CDR1 and CDR2: DFQATT and SNEGSKA (reference sequence). The CDR3 region has the DNA TGCAGTGCTCCGCAACTCTGGAGCGGGAGTTTGTTCACAGATACGCAGTATTTT. It specifies CSAPQLWSGSLFTDTQYF.

This clonotype was seen repeatedly, ten times or more. The chain is built from TRBV29-1 and TRBJ2-5, with a possible D match to TRBD1 (6 bases). In germline, CDR1 is SQVTM, CDR2 ANQGSEA. V was cut by 7 bases and J by 3 bases, with 12 bases left in between. The CDR3 spans 12 residues. This CDR3 is CSAQGLKETQYF. The CDR3 DNA sequence: TGCAGCGCGCAGGGGTTAAAAGAGACCCAGTACTTC.

This chain joins TRBV5-1 and TRBJ2-5; 14 bases are a match to TRBD2. Germline loops: CDR1 SGHRS, CDR2 YFSETQ. The V gene end was trimmed by 4 bases and the J gene end by 4 bases; junction bases not matched to a gene: 12. The CDR3 spans 18 residues. CDR3 coding DNA: TGCGCCAGCAGCACCTCTGGGACTAGCGGGAGCTATGGAGAGACCCAGTACTTC. Its protein is CASSTSGTSGSYGETQYF.

In its sample, this clonotype was seen a few times. V gene TRBV2 combines with J gene TRBJ2-1; TRBD2 agrees at 12 bases. This CDR3 region has 18 residues. CDR1 and CDR2 from the germline V gene are SNHLY and FYNNEI. V lost 7 bases and J lost 0; bases outside the gene matches: 10. This CDR3 is CASTEGLAGGRSYNEQFF. CDR3 DNA: TGTGCCAGCACTGAGGGGCTAGCGGGGGGGCGCTCCTACAATGAGCAGTTCTTC.

This clonotype has at least ten counts. The chain has TRBV24-1 and TRBJ2-5; D unclear. Trimming shortened V by 2 bases and J by 4 bases, and 7 bases separated the two germline ends. The length of the CDR3 is 13 residues. Germline-derived CDR1 and CDR2 are KGHDR and SFDVKD. The CDR3 sequence is CATSDYGRETQYF. The CDR3 DNA reads TGTGCCACCAGTGATTACGGTAGAGAGACCCAGTACTTC.

This clonotype was counted only a few times. The gene calls are TRBV5-1 and TRBJ2-2, with D possibly being TRBD2 (6 bases). The germline CDR1 and CDR2 sequences are SGHRS and YFSETQ. The CDR3 totals 17 residues. Trimming stripped 0 bases from V and 0 bases from J, with 12 bases between. CDR3 sequence (DNA): TGCGCCAGCAGCTTGGCAGCGGGTGGGACGAACACCGGGGAGCTGTTTTTT. This codes for CASSLAAGGTNTGELFF.

Notes on this clonotype: A much larger clone differs by one base, so this may be a read error. V and J are TRBV9 and TRBJ2-3; no reliable D call. CDR1 SGDLS and CDR2 YYNGEE come from the germline V gene. The CDR3 contains 12 residues. The CDR3 spells CAGSDLTDTQYF. Written as DNA, the CDR3 is TGTGCCGGCAGCGACCTCACAGATACGCAGTATTTT.